These 15 T cell receptor beta chains came from one sample sequenced in a study of T-cell memory formation after mild COVID-19 (dated by TCRdb to the early 2020s). Libraries were constructed by 5' RACE. The listed sequencing device is Illumina NovaSeq 6000. TCRdb's own reprocessing of the public reads used fastp at Q25 and MiXCR and kept productive beta chains. Rows are combined by CDR3 protein, so each entry shows the most common genes and DNA. The sample table contains about 430,000 distinct CDR3 sequences; only one count was recorded for more than 20% of them. Jointly, the top ten make up 8.5% to 10% of the sample. The specimen sequenced was PBMCs or a T cell subset sorted from them (not recorded which). The receptors derive from an adult woman who had mild COVID-19 (a few samples of this study predate the infection). The sample titles of this study are shuffled in the database, so cell type and time point are left out; the donor was told from shared clones.

A word on this clonotype: It is unclear where the CDR3 begins or ends on the DNA, so no DNA is shown, and the CDR3 is as TCRdb lists it. The chain joins TRBV5-1 to TRBJ2-1; the table calls TRBD1, which could not be checked here. Germline values: CDR1 SGHRS, CDR2 YFSETQ. From its first to its last residue, the CDR3 has 15 amino acids. CDR3 loop: CASSWGDGSYNEKFF.

This clonotype came up a few times. The chain is built from TRBV7-2 and TRBJ2-2; D is undetermined. There are 13 residues in the CDR3. The V and J ends lost 4 bases and 4 bases respectively, with 7 bases between them. Germline V gene lookup returns CDR1 SGHTA and CDR2 FQGNSA. CDR3 region: CASSSYSTGELFF. The CDR3 region has the DNA TGTGCCAGCAGCTCCTACAGCACCGGGGAGCTGTTTTTT.

There are a few counts of this clonotype. V and J are TRBV12-3 or TRBV12-4 and TRBJ1-5; the match to TRBD1 covers 7 bases. The CDR3 covers 14 residues. Trimming removed 7 bases from V and 5 bases from J; junction bases left unmatched: 8. CDR3: CASTPRRGHQPQHF. For the CDR3, the DNA is TGTGCCAGCACCCCCAGAAGGGGGCATCAGCCCCAGCATTTT.

The chain combines TRBV28 with TRBJ1-2; 7 bases fit TRBD1. The CDR3 length is 16 residues. V trimming: 5 bases; J trimming: 8 bases; junction bases outside the gene matches: 17. Germline CDR1 reads MDHEN; CDR2 reads SYDVKM. CDR3 in DNA: TGTGCCAGCAGTACCACCTCCGGGGGACAGCTTATGGGCTACACCTTC. It specifies CASSTTSGGQLMGYTF.

This clonotype showed up just a few times. The CDR3 bases are TGTGCCACCAGCGACGGACAGGGGGGACCAAATGAGCAGTTCTTC. Translating gives CATSDGQGGPNEQFF. This chain links TRBV24-1 with TRBJ2-1; TRBD1 aligns across 10 bases. This CDR3 contains 15 residues. Unmatched junction bases numbered 9, after V lost 7 bases and J lost 7 bases. Per the germline V gene, CDR1 is KGHDR and CDR2 is SFDVKD.

This clonotype occurred a few times. This chain links TRBV23-1 with TRBJ2-5; 7 bases align to TRBD1. TRBV23-1 is an open reading frame, and its role is uncertain. The trim removed 10 bases at V and 1 base at J, leaving 6 bases unmatched. CDR3 size: 13 residues. The CDR3 here is CAINRDSQETQYF. The CDR3 region has the DNA TGCGCCATCAACCGGGACAGCCAAGAGACCCAGTACTTC.

This clonotype was found many times. CDR3 in amino acids: CATGGRRGPDGYTF. CDR3 DNA sequence: TGCGCAACAGGGGGCAGGCGCGGTCCGGATGGCTACACCTTC. V and J are TRBV20-1 and TRBJ1-2, with 9 bases identical to TRBD1. The CDR3 extends over 14 amino acids. Germline lookup yields CDR1 DFQATT and CDR2 SNEGSKA (reference sequence).

This clonotype was counted only a few times. The chain couples TRBV12-3 or TRBV12-4 to TRBJ2-3; 9 bases are shared with TRBD1. V shed 3 bases and J 4 bases; nucleotides not matched to a gene: 5. The CDR3 consists of 15 residues. The CDR3 is CASSLGTGHSDTQYF. The CDR3 DNA reads as TGTGCCAGCAGTTTGGGGACAGGGCACTCAGATACGCAGTATTTT.

This clonotype was found many times. This chain links TRBV7-7 with TRBJ2-5; D is perhaps TRBD2 (5 bases). Looked up from germline, CDR1 is SSHAT and CDR2 is FNYEAQ (reference sequence). CDR3 length: 14 residues. Trimming pared 0 bases from V and 5 bases from J, leaving 10 bases between. The CDR3 DNA is TGTGCCAGCAGCTTAGCCGGGCGGAGGGAGACCCAGTACTTC. Encoded protein: CASSLAGRRETQYF.

The chain uses TRBV5-1 and TRBJ1-2, with 7 bases that match TRBD1. CDR3 length equals 15 residues. Germline values: CDR1 SGHRS, CDR2 YFSETQ. The V and J ends lost 4 bases and 4 bases, in that order; junction bases with no gene match: 10. The CDR3 nucleotides read TGCGCCAGCAGCGCAGAACAGGGGCTAGGCTATGGCTACACCTTC. Translating gives CASSAEQGLGYGYTF.

This clonotype was observed a few times. The rearrangement joins TRBV6-5 to TRBJ1-2; no definite D call. V shed 4 bases and J shed 1 base, with 13 bases lying between them. The CDR3 is made up of 15 amino acids. Germline CDR1 MNHEY, CDR2 SVGAGI. CDR3 coding DNA: TGTGCCAGCAGTTCCCGCCGCGAACTTAACTATGGCTACACCTTC. It translates to CASSSRRELNYGYTF.

The rearrangement uses TRBV6-5 and TRBJ1-1; D might be TRBD1 (6 bases). V gave up 8 bases and J gave up 1 base, with 14 bases separating them. Germline V CDR1 and CDR2: MNHEY, SVGAGI. The CDR3 is made up of 14 amino acids. The CDR3 protein is CASGGQGRNTEAFF. CDR3 nucleotides: TGTGCCAGCGGCGGGCAGGGGAGGAACACTGAAGCTTTCTTT.

The chain couples TRBV9 to TRBJ2-2, with TRBD2 as a possible D gene (6 bases). Trimming took off 0 bases at V and 6 bases at J, with 15 bases between the two ends. The CDR3 totals 16 residues. The germline CDR1 and CDR2 sequences are SGDLS and YYNGEE. CDR3 loop: CASSVGSQWGAGELFF. The CDR3, as DNA: TGTGCCAGCAGCGTAGGTTCCCAGTGGGGGGCCGGGGAGCTGTTTTTT. Variable domain in full (rest from reference TRBV9 and TRBJ2-2): DSGVTQTPKHLITATGQRVTLRCSPRSGDLSVYWYQQSLDQGLQFLIQYYNGEERAKGNILERFSAQQFPDLHSELNLSSLELGDSALYFCASSVGSQWGAGELFFGEGSRLTVL.

This clonotype was counted between two and nine times. The chain carries TRBV2 and TRBJ2-3; no clear D. V dropped 5 bases and J dropped 2 bases, with 8 bases sitting between them. Germline CDR1 reads SNHLY; CDR2 reads FYNNEI. The CDR3 is made up of 13 amino acids. CDR3 DNA: TGTGCCAGCAGTCCGCGATTCACAGATACGCAGTATTTT. Translating gives CASSPRFTDTQYF.

This clonotype turned up a few times. The chain uses TRBV5-1 and TRBJ1-1, with TRBD1 matching 7 bases. V dropped 4 bases and J dropped 2; count of bases not matched to a gene: 2. The germline gives CDR1 SGHRS, CDR2 YFSETQ. The CDR3 loop spans 13 amino acids. CDR3 region: CASSRDSNTEAFF. For the CDR3, the DNA is TGCGCCAGCAGCCGGGACAGTAACACTGAAGCTTTCTTT.